This T cell receptor beta chain was observed in a study of T cells in Graves' hyperthyroidism and ophthalmopathy. Regarding the study as a whole: Ophthalmopathy was identified by the model a median 6.5 months ahead of onset. Separating ophthalmopathy from stable hyperthyroidism was achieved by a 13 V-J model. In blood, most of the thyroid clonotypes expanded above 0.001 were also present.

Germline V CDR1 and CDR2: ENHRY, SYGVKD. Trimming left V 3 bases short and J 8 bases short, with 10 bases between. This CDR3 contains 12 residues. TCR beta CDR3 sequences were amplified from RNA transcripts. RT-PCR in the first round (using the HTBI primer set) targeted the TCR CDR3. A single record per CDR3 protein comes from TCRdb applying MiXCR to the multiplex PCR reads. This table has some 440,000 distinct CDR3 sequences, 15% to 19% appearing once. For this clonotype: The antigen remains unidentified.

Based on clinical symptoms, serum thyroxine and TRAb, thyroid ultrasound and orbital computed tomography, diagnoses were reached. The sequenced sample was blood. This TCR derives from a woman between 18 and 30 years old with Graves' hyperthyroidism. The chain recombines TRBV10-3 with TRBJ1-2; perhaps TRBD1 as D (5 bases). This CDR3 reads CAISEGAGGYTF. Written as DNA, the CDR3 is TGTGCCATCAGTGAAGGGGCAGGCGGCTACACCTTC.